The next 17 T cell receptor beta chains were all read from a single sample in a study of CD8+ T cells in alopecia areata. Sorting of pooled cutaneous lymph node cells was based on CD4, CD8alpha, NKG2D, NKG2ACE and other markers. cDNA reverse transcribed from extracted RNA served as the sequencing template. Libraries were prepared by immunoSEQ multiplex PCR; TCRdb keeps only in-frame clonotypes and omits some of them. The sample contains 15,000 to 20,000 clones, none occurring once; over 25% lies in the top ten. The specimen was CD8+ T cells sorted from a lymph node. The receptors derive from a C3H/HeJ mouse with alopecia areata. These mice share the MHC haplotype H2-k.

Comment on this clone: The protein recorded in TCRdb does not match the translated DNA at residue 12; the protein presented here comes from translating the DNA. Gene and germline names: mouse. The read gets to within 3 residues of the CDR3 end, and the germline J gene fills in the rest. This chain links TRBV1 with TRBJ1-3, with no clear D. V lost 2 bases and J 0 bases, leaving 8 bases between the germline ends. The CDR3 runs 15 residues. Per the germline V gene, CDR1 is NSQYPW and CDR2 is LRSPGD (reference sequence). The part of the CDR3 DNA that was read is TGCACCTGCAGTGCACTTCAAGATTCTGGAAATACG. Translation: CTCSALQDSGNT. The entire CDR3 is CTCSALQDSGNTLYF.

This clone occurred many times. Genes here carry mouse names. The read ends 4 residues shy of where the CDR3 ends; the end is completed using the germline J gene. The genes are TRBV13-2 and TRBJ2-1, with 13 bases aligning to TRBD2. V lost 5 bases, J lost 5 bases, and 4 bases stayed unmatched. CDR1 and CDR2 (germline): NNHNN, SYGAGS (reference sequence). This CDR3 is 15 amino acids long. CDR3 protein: CASGGLGGRDAEQFF. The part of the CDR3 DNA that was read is TGTGCCAGCGGCGGACTGGGGGGGCGCGATGCT.

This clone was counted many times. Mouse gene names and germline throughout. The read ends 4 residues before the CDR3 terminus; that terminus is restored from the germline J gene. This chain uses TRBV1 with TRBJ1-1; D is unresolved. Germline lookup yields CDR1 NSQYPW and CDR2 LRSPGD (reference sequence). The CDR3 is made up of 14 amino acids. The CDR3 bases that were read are TGCACCTGCAGTGCAGATCTGGGGAAAACA. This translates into CTCSADLGKT. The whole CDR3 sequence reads CTCSADLGKTEVFF.

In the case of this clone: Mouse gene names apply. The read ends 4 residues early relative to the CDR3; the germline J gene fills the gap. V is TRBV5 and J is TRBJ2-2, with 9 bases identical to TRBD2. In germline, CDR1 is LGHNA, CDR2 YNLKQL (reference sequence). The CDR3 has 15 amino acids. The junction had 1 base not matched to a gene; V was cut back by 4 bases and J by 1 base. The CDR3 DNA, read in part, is TGTGCCAGCAGCCGACTGGGGGTAAACACCGGG. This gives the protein CASSRLGVNTG. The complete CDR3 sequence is CASSRLGVNTGQLYF.

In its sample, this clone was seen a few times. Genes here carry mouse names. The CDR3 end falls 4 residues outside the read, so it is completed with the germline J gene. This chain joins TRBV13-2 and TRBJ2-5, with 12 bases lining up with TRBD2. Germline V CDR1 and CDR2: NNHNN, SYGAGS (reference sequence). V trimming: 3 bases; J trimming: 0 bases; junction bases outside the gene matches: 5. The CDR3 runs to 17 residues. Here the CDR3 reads CASGVGLGGTNQDTQYF. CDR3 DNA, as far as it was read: TGTGCCAGCGGTGTCGGACTGGGGGGGACTAACCAAGAC.

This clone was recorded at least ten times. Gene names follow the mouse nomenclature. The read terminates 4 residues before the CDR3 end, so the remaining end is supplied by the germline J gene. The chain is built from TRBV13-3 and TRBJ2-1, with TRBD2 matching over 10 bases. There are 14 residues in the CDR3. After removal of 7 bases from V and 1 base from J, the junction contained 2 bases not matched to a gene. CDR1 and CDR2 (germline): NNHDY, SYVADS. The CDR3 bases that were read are TGTGCCAGCGGGACTGGGGACAACTATGCT. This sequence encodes CASGTGDNYA. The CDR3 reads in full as CASGTGDNYAEQFF.

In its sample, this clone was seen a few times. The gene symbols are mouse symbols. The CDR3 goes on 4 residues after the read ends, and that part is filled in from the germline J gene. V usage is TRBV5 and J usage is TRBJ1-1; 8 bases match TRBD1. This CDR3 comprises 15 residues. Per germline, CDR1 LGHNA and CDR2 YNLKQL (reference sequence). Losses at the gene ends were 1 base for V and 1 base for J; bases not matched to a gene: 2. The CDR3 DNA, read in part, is TGTGCCAGCAGCCAAGGGACAGGGAGAAACACA. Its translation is CASSQGTGRNT. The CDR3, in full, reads CASSQGTGRNTEVFF.

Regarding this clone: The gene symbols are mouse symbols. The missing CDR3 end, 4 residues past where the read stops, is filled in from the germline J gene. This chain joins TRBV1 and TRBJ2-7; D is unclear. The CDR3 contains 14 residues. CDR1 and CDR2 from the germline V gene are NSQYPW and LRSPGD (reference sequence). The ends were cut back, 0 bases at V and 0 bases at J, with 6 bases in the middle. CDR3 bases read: TGCACCTGCAGTGCAGACAGGAGCTCCTAT. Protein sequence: CTCSADRSSY. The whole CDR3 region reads CTCSADRSSYEQYF.

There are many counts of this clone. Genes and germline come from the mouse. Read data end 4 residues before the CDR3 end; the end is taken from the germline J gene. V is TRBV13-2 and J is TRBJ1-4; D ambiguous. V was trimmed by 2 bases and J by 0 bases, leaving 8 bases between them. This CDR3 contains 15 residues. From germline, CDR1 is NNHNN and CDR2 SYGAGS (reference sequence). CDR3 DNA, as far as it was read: TGTGCCAGCGGTGAGGTGGGGTTTTCCAACGAA. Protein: CASGEVGFSNE. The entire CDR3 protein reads CASGEVGFSNERLFF.

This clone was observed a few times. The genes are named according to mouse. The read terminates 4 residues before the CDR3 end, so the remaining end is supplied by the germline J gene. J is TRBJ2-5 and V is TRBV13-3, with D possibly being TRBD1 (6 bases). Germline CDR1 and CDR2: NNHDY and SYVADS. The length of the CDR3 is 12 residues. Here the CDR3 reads CASSLQGDTQYF. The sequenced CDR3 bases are TGTGCCAGCAGCCTACAGGGAGAC. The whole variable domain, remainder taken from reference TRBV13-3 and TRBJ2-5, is EAAVTQSPRSKVAVTGGKVTLSCHQTNNHDYMYWYRQDTGHGLRLIHYSYVADSTEKGDIPDGYKASRPSQENFSLILELASLSQTAVYFCASSLQGDTQYFGPGTRLLVL.

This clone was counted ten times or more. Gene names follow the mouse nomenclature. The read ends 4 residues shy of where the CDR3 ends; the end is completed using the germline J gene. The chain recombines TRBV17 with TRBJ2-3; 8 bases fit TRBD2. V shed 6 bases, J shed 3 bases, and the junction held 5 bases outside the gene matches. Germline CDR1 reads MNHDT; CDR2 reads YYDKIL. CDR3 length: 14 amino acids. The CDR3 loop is CASSGLGPAETLYF. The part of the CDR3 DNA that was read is TGTGCTAGCAGCGGACTGGGCCCGGCAGAA.

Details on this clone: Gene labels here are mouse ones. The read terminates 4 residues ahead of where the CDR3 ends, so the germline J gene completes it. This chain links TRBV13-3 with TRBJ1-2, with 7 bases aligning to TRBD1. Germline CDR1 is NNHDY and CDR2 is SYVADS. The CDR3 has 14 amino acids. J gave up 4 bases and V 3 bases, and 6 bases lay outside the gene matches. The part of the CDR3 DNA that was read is TGTGCCAGCAGTGCCAGGGAGGGGGCCTCC. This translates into CASSAREGAS. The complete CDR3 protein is CASSAREGASDYTF.

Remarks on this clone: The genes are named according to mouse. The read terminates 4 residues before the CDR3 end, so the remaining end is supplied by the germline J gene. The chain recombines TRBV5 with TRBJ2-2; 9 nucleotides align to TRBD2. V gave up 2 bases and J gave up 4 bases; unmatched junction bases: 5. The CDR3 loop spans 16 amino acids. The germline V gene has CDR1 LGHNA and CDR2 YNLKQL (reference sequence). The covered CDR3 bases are TGTGCCAGCAGCCAAACTGGGGGGTTAGGCACCGGG. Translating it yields CASSQTGGLGTG. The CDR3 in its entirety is CASSQTGGLGTGQLYF.

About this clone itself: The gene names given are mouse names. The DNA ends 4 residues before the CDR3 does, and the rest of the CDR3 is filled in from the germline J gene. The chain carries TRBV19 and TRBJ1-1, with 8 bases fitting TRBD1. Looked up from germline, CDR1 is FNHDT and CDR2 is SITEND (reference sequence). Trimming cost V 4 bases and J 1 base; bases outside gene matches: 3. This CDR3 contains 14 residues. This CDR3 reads CASSLTGENTEVFF. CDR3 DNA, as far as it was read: TGTGCCAGCAGTCTGACAGGGGAAAACACA. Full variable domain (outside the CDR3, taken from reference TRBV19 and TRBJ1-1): GGIITQTPKFLIGQEGQKLTLKCQQNFNHDTMYWYRQDSGKGLRLIYYSITENDLQKGDLSEGYDASREKKSSFSLTVTSAQKNEMAVFLCASSLTGENTEVFFGKGTRLTVV.

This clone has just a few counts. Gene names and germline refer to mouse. The DNA read from the CDR3 is TGTGCCAGCGGTGACAGGGTGGGAAACACCGGG. This gives the protein CASGDRVGNTG. The entire CDR3 is CASGDRVGNTGQLYF. The genes are TRBV13-2 and TRBJ2-2; D might be TRBD1 (5 bases). The sequenced fragment ends 4 residues before the CDR3 boundary, so the rest is inferred from the germline J gene. Trimming shortened V by 2 bases and J by 1 base, and 9 bases separated the two germline ends. Looked up from germline, CDR1 is NNHNN and CDR2 is SYGAGS (reference sequence). The CDR3 runs 15 residues.

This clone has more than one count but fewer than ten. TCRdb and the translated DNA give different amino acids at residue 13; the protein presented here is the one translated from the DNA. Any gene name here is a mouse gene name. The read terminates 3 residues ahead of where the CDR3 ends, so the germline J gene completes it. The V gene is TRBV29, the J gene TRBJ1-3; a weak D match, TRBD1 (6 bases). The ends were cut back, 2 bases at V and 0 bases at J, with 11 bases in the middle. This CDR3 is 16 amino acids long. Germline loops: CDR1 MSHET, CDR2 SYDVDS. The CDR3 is CASSLLGQTSGNTLYF. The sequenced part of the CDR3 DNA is TGTGCTAGCAGTTTACTGGGACAAACTTCTGGAAATACG.

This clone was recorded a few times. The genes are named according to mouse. CDR3 DNA, as far as it was read: TGTGCCTGGAGTCAGGGGGACAACAACGAA. This gives the protein CAWSQGDNNE. The CDR3 in its entirety is CAWSQGDNNERLFF. V usage is TRBV31 and J usage is TRBJ1-4, with a tentative D call TRBD1 (6 bases). The CDR3 is cut off 4 residues early in the read; its end comes from the germline J gene. Between the trimmed V and J ends, which lost 1 base and 4 bases, there was a span of 10 bases. CDR3 length: 14 amino acids. From germline, CDR1 is GKSSPN and CDR2 SITVG.